The sequence of this T cell receptor beta chain was determined in a study of PD-1 blockade in classical Hodgkin lymphoma. Documented time point: cycle 4 day 1 (C4D1), after less than seven weeks of nivolumab. After autologous stem cell transplantation all patients relapsed, and prior brentuximab vedotin exposure differed between cohorts. The study isolated CD8+ T cells from thawed PBMCs by magnetic negative selection. Classification of best responses gave complete response, partial response or progressive disease. Sequencing used immunoSEQ multiplex PCR; TCRdb keeps in-frame clones, though not all of them. The sample yields around 21,000 clones, more than 80% seen once. Findings and caveats of the study: Newly diagnosed patients and complete responders had comparable diversity at baseline. Diversity in CD4+ TCRs, unlike that measured in CD8+ TCRs, had risen significantly by C4D1.

The table lists this clone with a count of one. Antigen specificity is unknown. CDR3 length: 14 amino acids. The V gene's germline CDR1 is MDHEN and CDR2 SYDVKM. The germline V and J ends were trimmed by 6 bases and 2 bases, with 14 bases remaining between them. The material was CD8+ T cells from blood, obtained before the fourth cycle of nivolumab. The V gene is TRBV28, the J gene TRBJ2-7, with D possibly being TRBD1 (5 bases). The TCR comes from a human donor with classical Hodgkin lymphoma. The CDR3 bases are TGTGCCAGCAGCCCCCCGACAGCTACCTACGAGCAGTACTTC. This sequence encodes CASSPPTATYEQYF.